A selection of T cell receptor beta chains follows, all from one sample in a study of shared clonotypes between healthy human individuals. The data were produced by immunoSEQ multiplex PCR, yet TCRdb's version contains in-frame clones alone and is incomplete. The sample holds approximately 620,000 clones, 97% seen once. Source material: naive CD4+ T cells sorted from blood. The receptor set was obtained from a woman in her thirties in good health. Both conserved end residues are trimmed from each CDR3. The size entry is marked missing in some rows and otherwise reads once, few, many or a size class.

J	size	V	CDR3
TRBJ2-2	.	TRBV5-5	ASSLDPGQSIPSNTGELF
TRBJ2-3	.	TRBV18	ASSPPTWSDTQY
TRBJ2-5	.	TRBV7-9	ASSLAGQAQETQY
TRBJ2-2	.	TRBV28	ASSLSASAFGELF
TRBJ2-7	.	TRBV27	ASSWRGGLGDEQY
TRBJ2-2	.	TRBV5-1	ASSFAGGTIGELF
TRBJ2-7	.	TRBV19	ASSISGQGVSEQY
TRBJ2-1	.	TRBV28	ASSSPRDSLVHEQF
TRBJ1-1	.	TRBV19	ASSPTVNTEAF
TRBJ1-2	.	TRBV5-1	ASSLVGSHYGYT
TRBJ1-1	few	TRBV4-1	ASKSGTEAF
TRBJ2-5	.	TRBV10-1	ASSDTLETQY
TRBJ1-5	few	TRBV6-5	ASSYTFDQPQH
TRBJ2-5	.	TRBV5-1	ASSPDLPPETQY
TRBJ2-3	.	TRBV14	ASSQVKRSGTDTQY
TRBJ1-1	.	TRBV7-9	ASSLTQVEAF
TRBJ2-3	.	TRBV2	ASMAGAVTDTQY
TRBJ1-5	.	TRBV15	ATSRRQADPSPQH
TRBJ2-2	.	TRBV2	ASSEALEFSGELF
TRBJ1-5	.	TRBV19	ASQGGTDQPQH
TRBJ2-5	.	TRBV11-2	ASSAYQETQY
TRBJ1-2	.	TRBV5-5	ASTPAGAHYGYT
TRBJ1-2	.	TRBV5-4	ASSHPPGYGYT
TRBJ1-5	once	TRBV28	ASSFSWGGDQPQH
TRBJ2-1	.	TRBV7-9	ASSFRTSGLEQF
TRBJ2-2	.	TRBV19	ASSTTGGGTGELF
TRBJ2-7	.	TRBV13	ASSPSLAGPSYEQY
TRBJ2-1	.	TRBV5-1	ASSLVGTSGTGEQF
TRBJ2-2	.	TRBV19	ASSISSGTVGELF
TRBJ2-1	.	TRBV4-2	ASSQDAGGRGEF
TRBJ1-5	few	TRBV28	ASSPPGALNAH
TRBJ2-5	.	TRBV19	ASSVRLARLETQY
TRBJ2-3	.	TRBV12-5	ASAASATSTDTQY
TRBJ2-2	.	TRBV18	ASSPPGLPNTGELF
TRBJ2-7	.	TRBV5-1	ASSLAGLEQY
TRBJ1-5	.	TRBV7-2	ASSLEGGLPGNQPQH
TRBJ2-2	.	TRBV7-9	ASSLSTGELF
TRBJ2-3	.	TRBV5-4	ASSLNTDTQY
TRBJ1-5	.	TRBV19	ASSQQQSNQPQH
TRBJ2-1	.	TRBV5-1	ASSSGNGEQF
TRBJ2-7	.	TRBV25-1	ASSQWVTYEQY
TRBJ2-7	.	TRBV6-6	ASSPRRQGGPHEQY
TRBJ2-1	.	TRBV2	ASSTSAYNEQF
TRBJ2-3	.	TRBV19	ASSIDRGPSSTDTQY
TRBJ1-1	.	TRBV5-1	ASSLLGGAENTEAF
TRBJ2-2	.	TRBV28	ASSLLHAGELF
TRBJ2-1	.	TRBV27	ASSNGRVYNEQF
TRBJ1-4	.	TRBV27	ASSIQGGNEKLF
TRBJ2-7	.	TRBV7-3	ASSAPPTSGPTYEQY
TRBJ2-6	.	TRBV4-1	ASSQPRQGGANVLT
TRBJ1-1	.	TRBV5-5	ASSPRDSYTEAF
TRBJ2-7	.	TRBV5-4	ASSPGGRYEQY
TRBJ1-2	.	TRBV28	ASSFGQYGYT
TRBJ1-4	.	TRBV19	ASSMVAIGNEKLF
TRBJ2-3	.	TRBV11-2	ASRPQGTDTQY
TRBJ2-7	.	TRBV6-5	ASSYLGLSYEQY
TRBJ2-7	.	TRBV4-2	ASSQDFGLATRGTYEQY
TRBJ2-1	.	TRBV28	ASSPSRLAGGRYEQF
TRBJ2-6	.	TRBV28	ASSFPFLRSGANVLT